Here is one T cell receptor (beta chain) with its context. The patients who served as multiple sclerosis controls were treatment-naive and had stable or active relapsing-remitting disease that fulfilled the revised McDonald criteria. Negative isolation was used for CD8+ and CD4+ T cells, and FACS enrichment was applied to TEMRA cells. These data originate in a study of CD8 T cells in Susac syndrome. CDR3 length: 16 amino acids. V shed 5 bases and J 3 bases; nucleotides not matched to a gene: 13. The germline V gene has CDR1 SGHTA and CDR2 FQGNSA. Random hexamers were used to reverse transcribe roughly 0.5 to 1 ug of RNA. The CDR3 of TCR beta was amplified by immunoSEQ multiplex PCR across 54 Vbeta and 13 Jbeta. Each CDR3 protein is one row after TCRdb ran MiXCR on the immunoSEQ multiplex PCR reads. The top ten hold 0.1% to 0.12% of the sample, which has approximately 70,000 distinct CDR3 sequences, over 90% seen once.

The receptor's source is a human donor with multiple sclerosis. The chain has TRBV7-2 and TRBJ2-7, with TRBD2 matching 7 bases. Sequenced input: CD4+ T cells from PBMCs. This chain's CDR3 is CASSPGPSGGIYEQYF. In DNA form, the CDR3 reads TGTGCCAGCAGCCCAGGTCCCTCCGGGGGGATCTACGAGCAGTACTTC.